These T cell receptor beta chains were read from a single sample in a study of T cell repertoires in aging, cancer and after chemotherapy. TCRdb reanalysed the multiplex PCR reads using MiXCR and keeps one entry per CDR3 protein. The table has about 7,700 distinct CDR3 sequences, roughly half seen once; the top ten hold 3.5%. Sequenced: blood. These receptor sequences come from a human donor with a solid tumor. The CDR3 runs from the conserved cysteine through the conserved F or W. D genes are given only for firm matches. Rows give clone size only sometimes, using once, few, many, or a class for an expanded clone.

J gene,D gene,clone size,V gene,CDR3 protein,CDR3 DNA
TRBJ2-7,NA,NA,TRBV7-2,CASSLEEAGGAHEQYF,TGTGCCAGCAGCTTAGAAGAGGCTGGAGGGGCGCACGAGCAGTACTTC
TRBJ1-2,NA,few,TRBV28,CASKRGTDSNYGYTF,TGTGCCAGCAAGAGAGGAACGGACTCAAACTATGGCTACACCTTC
TRBJ1-3,NA,few,TRBV30,CAWSDGGVGNTIYF,TGTGCCTGGAGTGACGGGGGAGTAGGAAACACCATATATTTT
TRBJ2-5,NA,NA,TRBV6-1,CASSEVGDRKTQYF,TGTGCCAGCAGTGAAGTGGGGGATAGGAAGACCCAGTACTTC
TRBJ2-7,NA,NA,TRBV9,CASSTSAGFSEQYF,TGTGCCAGCAGCACCAGCGCAGGATTCTCCGAGCAGTACTTC
TRBJ2-3,TRBD2,NA,TRBV29-1,CSVSTSGRGTDTQYF,TGCAGCGTCTCGACTAGCGGGAGAGGAACAGATACGCAGTATTTT
TRBJ2-7,TRBD2,NA,TRBV11-1,CASSLRGGTASYEQYF,TGTGCCAGCAGCCTGAGGGGAGGGACGGCCTCCTACGAGCAGTACTTC
TRBJ2-1,TRBD2,NA,TRBV6-5,CASSYPGTSKGEQFF,TGTGCCAGCAGTTACCCGGGGACTAGTAAGGGTGAGCAGTTCTTC
TRBJ1-5,NA,NA,TRBV19,CASSDPLQGGRQPQHF,TGTGCCAGTAGTGACCCCCTACAGGGTGGGAGGCAGCCCCAGCATTTT
TRBJ2-1,TRBD2,NA,TRBV20-1,CSAKNSGGYNEQFF,TGCAGTGCAAAGAATAGCGGGGGGTACAATGAGCAGTTCTTC
TRBJ2-1,NA,NA,TRBV9,CASSVAGRGGPNEQFF,TGTGCCAGCAGCGTAGCCGGCCGCGGAGGTCCCAATGAGCAGTTCTTC
TRBJ1-5,NA,NA,TRBV5-4,CASSLGSGQGQPQHF,TGTGCCAGCAGCCTGGGCAGCGGCCAGGGACAGCCCCAGCATTTT
TRBJ2-1,NA,NA,TRBV6-6,CASRHPQAGSYNEQFF,TGTGCCAGCAGACACCCTCAGGCGGGCTCCTACAATGAGCAGTTCTTC
TRBJ1-6,TRBD1,NA,TRBV27,CASTLGGAYSPLHF,TGTGCCAGCACTCTAGGGGGCGCCTATTCACCCCTCCACTTT
TRBJ2-7,TRBD2,few,TRBV20-1,CSASLAGGLYEQYF,TGCAGTGCTAGTCTAGCGGGAGGTCTCTACGAGCAGTACTTC
TRBJ1-4,TRBD1,few,TRBV6-5,CATARGPNEKLFF,TGTGCCACCGCCAGGGGGCCTAATGAAAAACTGTTTTTT